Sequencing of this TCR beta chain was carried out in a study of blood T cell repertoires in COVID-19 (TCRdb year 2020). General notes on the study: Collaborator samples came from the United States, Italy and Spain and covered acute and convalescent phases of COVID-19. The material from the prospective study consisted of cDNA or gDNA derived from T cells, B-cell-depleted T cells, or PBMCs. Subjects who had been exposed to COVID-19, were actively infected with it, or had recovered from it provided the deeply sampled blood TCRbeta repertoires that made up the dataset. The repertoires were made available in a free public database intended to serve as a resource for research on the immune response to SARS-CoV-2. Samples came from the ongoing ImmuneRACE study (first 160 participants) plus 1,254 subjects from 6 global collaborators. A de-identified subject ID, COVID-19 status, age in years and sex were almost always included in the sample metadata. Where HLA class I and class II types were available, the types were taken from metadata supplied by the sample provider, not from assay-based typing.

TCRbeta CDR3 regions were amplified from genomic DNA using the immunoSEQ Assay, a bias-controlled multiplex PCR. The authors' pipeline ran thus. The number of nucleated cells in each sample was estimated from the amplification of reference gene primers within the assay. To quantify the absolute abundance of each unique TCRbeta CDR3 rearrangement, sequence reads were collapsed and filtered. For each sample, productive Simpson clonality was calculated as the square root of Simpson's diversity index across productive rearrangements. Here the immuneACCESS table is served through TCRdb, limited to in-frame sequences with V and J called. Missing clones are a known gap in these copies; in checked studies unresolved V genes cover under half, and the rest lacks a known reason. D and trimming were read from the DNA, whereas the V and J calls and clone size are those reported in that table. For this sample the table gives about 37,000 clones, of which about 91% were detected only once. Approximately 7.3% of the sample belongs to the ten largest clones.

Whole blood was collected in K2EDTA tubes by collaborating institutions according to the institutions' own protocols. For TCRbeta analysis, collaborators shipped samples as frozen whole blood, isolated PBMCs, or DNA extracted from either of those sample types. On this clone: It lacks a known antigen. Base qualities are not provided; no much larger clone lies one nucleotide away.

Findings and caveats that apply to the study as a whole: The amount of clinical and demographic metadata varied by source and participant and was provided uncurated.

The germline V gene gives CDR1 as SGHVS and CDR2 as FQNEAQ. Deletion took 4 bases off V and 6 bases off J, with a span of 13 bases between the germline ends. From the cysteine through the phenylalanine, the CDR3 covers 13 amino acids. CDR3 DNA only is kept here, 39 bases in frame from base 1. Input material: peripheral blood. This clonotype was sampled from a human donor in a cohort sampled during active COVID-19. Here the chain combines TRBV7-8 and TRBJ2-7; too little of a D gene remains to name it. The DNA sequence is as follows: TGTGCCAGCAGCTGGGCCCTTGGCTCCGAGCAGTACTTC. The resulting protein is CASSWALGSEQYF.